This is a list of T cell receptor beta chains from one sample in a study of blood T cells in healthy people across ages. TCRdb re-called the 5' RACE reads with MiXCR, one entry per CDR3 protein. The table lists about 1,500,000 distinct CDR3 sequences, about 28% of them singletons. The specimen was blood. These receptors originate from a woman in her twenties or thirties in good health. Both conserved end residues are part of each CDR3. The D gene is left open where the match is weak. Only some rows state a clone size, as once, few, many or a class for expanded clones.

D: -; V: TRBV7-9; J: TRBJ2-3; size: -; DNA: TGTGCCAGCAGCTTAGCGGAACGGGTGGTCCGCGATACGCAGTATTTT; CDR3: CASSLAERVVRDTQYF
D: -; V: TRBV4-1; J: TRBJ1-4; size: -; DNA: TGCGCCAGCAGCCAAGGGGGACTGGGGTGGACTAATGAAAAACTGTTTTTT; CDR3: CASSQGGLGWTNEKLFF
D: -; V: TRBV6-5; J: TRBJ2-1; size: -; DNA: TGTGCCAGCAGAAGAGAGGATGAGCAGTTCTTC; CDR3: CASRREDEQFF
D: -; V: TRBV12-3/TRBV12-4; J: TRBJ2-5; size: many; DNA: TGTGCCAGCAGGGTTAATGTAGCAGAGACCCAGTACTTC; CDR3: CASRVNVAETQYF
D: TRBD1; V: TRBV5-1; J: TRBJ2-5; size: few; DNA: TGCGCCAGCAGCAATTACAGGGGGTCTGAGACCCAGTACTTC; CDR3: CASSNYRGSETQYF
D: -; V: TRBV5-5; J: TRBJ2-3; size: few; DNA: TGTGCCAGCACCGGAATTTCGGGACGCCGGGATACGCAGTATTTT; CDR3: CASTGISGRRDTQYF
D: -; V: TRBV29-1; J: TRBJ2-1; size: -; DNA: TGCAGCGGAGGGGGCGGGAGAGAGGATGAGCAGTTCTTC; CDR3: CSGGGGREDEQFF
D: TRBD2; V: TRBV20-1; J: TRBJ2-2; size: few; DNA: TGCAGTGCTAGAGCCCAAGCGGGAGGGCCGCACACCGGGGAGCTGTTTTTT; CDR3: CSARAQAGGPHTGELFF
D: TRBD1; V: TRBV5-1; J: TRBJ2-7; size: many; DNA: TGCGCCAGCAGCCGAGGGACAGGTAGCTCCTACGAGCAGTACTTC; CDR3: CASSRGTGSSYEQYF
D: TRBD2; V: TRBV20-1; J: TRBJ2-1; size: -; DNA: TGCAGTGCTAGAGACCCCCTAGCGGAGACCTACAATGAGCAGTTCTTC; CDR3: CSARDPLAETYNEQFF
D: -; V: TRBV12-3/TRBV12-4; J: TRBJ2-5; size: many; DNA: TGTGCCAGCACCGGGACAATTAGAGGGGGTCCCCAGTACTTC; CDR3: CASTGTIRGGPQYF
D: -; V: TRBV20-1; J: TRBJ2-3; size: few; DNA: TGCAGTGCTAGAGGATATGGAAAGGGGAGCACAGATACGCAGTATTTT; CDR3: CSARGYGKGSTDTQYF
D: -; V: TRBV9; J: TRBJ1-1; size: -; DNA: TGTGCCAGCAGCGTAGCCCCACGGGGCCTGACTGAAGAAGCTTTCTTT; CDR3: CASSVAPRGLTEEAFF
D: -; V: TRBV6-5; J: TRBJ1-2; size: -; DNA: TGTGCCAGCAGTTTCGGTCTGTTAAAGGGGGGCTACACCTTC; CDR3: CASSFGLLKGGYTF
D: -; V: TRBV5-4; J: TRBJ2-7; size: -; DNA: TGTGCCAGCAGCTTGGACCAGGGAAATCCCTACGAGCAGTACTTC; CDR3: CASSLDQGNPYEQYF
D: -; V: TRBV19; J: TRBJ1-2; size: -; DNA: TGTGCCAGTAGTCCAAACAGGGCCCTAGCGAGTGGCTACACCTTC; CDR3: CASSPNRALASGYTF
D: -; V: TRBV7-2; J: TRBJ1-1; size: -; DNA: TGTGCCAGCAGCTCCCCCGGTGGGGTAGCTTTCTTT; CDR3: CASSSPGGVAFF
D: TRBD2; V: TRBV20-1; J: TRBJ2-1; size: many; DNA: TGCAGTGCTAGAGATTTTTCTAGCGGGGGCCCCAATGAGCAGTTCTTC; CDR3: CSARDFSSGGPNEQFF
D: -; V: TRBV6-5; J: TRBJ1-3; size: few; DNA: TGTGCCAGCAGGGGGGACGGAAACACCATATATTTT; CDR3: CASRGDGNTIYF
D: TRBD1; V: TRBV9; J: TRBJ1-6; size: few; DNA: TGTGCCAGCAGTGCGACAGGGGAGGTTTCACCCCTCCACTTT; CDR3: CASSATGEVSPLHF
D: TRBD2; V: TRBV10-3; J: TRBJ2-3; size: -; DNA: TGTGCCATCAGTGAGTCTGGAGGGAGGGCCGTTGGCACAGATACGCAGTATTTT; CDR3: CAISESGGRAVGTDTQYF
D: -; V: TRBV27; J: TRBJ2-1; size: -; DNA: TGTGCCAACAGTTGGCGCGGTAACCATGAGCAGTTCTTC; CDR3: CANSWRGNHEQFF
D: -; V: TRBV30; J: TRBJ1-5; size: -; DNA: TGTGCCTGGAGTGCAGGACGCAATCAGCCCCAGCATTTT; CDR3: CAWSAGRNQPQHF
D: TRBD2; V: TRBV12-3/TRBV12-4; J: TRBJ2-1; size: once; DNA: TGTGCCAGCAGTTTGAGCGGGGGGGCTGGCGATGAGCAGTTCTTC; CDR3: CASSLSGGAGDEQFF
D: TRBD2; V: TRBV20-1; J: TRBJ2-3; size: few; DNA: TGCAGTGCTAGAGACGAGGCGGGAGTACCCTGGGATACGCAGTATTTT; CDR3: CSARDEAGVPWDTQYF
D: TRBD1; V: TRBV7-9; J: TRBJ1-3; size: few; DNA: TGTGCCAGCAGCTGGGGACAGGGAGTTGGAAACACCATATATTTT; CDR3: CASSWGQGVGNTIYF
D: TRBD1; V: TRBV7-6; J: TRBJ2-3; size: -; DNA: TGTGCCAGCAGCCAAACAGGGGTGGGAGATACGCAGTATTTT; CDR3: CASSQTGVGDTQYF
D: -; V: TRBV12-3/TRBV12-4; J: TRBJ2-1; size: -; DNA: TGTGCCAGCAGTATTATACTGGACCGAAATGAGCAGTTCTTC; CDR3: CASSIILDRNEQFF
D: -; V: TRBV12-3/TRBV12-4; J: TRBJ2-7; size: once; DNA: TGTGCCAGCACATGGGGTGGGTTTTCCTACGAGCAGTACTTC; CDR3: CASTWGGFSYEQYF
D: -; V: TRBV15; J: TRBJ2-5; size: many; DNA: TGTGCCACCAGCAGAGGGGAGGCTTTGGAGACCCAGTACTTC; CDR3: CATSRGEALETQYF
D: TRBD1; V: TRBV5-1; J: TRBJ1-3; size: few; DNA: TGCGCCAGCAGCACCGGGACAGCTGGAAACACCATATATTTT; CDR3: CASSTGTAGNTIYF
D: -; V: TRBV5-1; J: TRBJ2-1; size: -; DNA: TGCGCCAGCAGCTTGGTTTCCAGGGCTGAGCAGTTCTTC; CDR3: CASSLVSRAEQFF